A single sample gave rise to the 17 T cell receptor beta chains below, sequenced in a study of neurological immune-mediated disorders (dated by TCRdb to between 2017 and 2020). Receptor libraries were prepared by 5' RACE. The reads were generated on an Illumina HiSeq 2500. TCRdb itself trimmed the public reads at Q25 with fastp, ran MiXCR and retained productive beta chains. Each entry is one CDR3 protein sequence, shown with its most common DNA and genes. For this sample there are roughly 100,000 distinct CDR3 sequences; 10% to 13% appear just once. The ten largest clones take up 3.1% of the sample. What the time point label conveys for this sample: longitudinal time-point 3. The sequenced sample consisted of PBMCs. All receptors come from a female donor with HTLV-1-associated myelopathy (HAM/TSP).

V and J are TRBV21-1 and TRBJ1-6; whether TRBD1, the table's D call, matches the DNA was not checked. TRBV21-1 is tagged as a pseudogene. The CDR3 contains 19 residues. The CDR3 DNA follows: TGTGCCAGCAGCCAAATGTTAGACAGGACGAGCTCCTATAATTCACCCCTCCACTTT. Translation: CASSQMLDRTSSYNSPLHF.

This clonotype was counted ten times or more. This chain uses TRBV28 with TRBJ1-2; 10 bases align to TRBD1. The CDR3 consists of 16 residues. CDR1 is MDHEN and CDR2 is SYDVKM in the germline V gene. V was pared by 4 bases and J by 7 bases, with 12 bases of the junction left unmatched. CDR3 nucleotide sequence: TGTGCCAGCAGTTCCGGAGGGACAGGGGTTGTCCTTGGCTACACCTTC. This translates into CASSSGGTGVVLGYTF.

This clonotype showed up many times. The chain combines TRBV7-9 with TRBJ2-2; no firm D call. CDR1 is SEHNR, CDR2 FQNEAQ, per germline (reference sequence). V lost 0 bases to trimming and J lost 3 bases, with 2 bases between them. The CDR3 consists of 13 residues. The CDR3 nucleotides read TGTGCCAGCAGCTTAGCAGACACCGGGGAGCTGTTTTTT. Translated, it gives CASSLADTGELFF.

This clonotype was counted at least ten times. V is TRBV20-1 and J is TRBJ2-2, with D uncertain. V was trimmed by 2 bases and J by 4 bases, leaving 20 bases between them. CDR1 and CDR2 (germline): DFQATT, SNEGSKA (reference sequence). The CDR3 runs to 17 residues. CDR3 nucleotides: TGCAGTGCTAGACCGACCGCGACGAGTTGGGGCACCGGGGAGCTGTTTTTT. It yields the protein CSARPTATSWGTGELFF.

At least ten counts were recorded for this clonotype. The CDR3, as DNA: TGCAGTGCTGGATACCAGGCTTCCGCCAAAAACATTCAGTACTTC. It translates to CSAGYQASAKNIQYF. This chain links TRBV20-1 with TRBJ2-4; D is unresolved. Germline V gene lookup returns CDR1 DFQATT and CDR2 SNEGSKA (reference sequence). V lost 5 bases and J lost 1, with 15 bases in between. The CDR3 totals 15 residues.

This clonotype was picked up many times. This sequence joins TRBV15 and TRBJ2-4; perhaps D is TRBD1 or TRBD2 (7 bases each). V was cut by 2 bases and J by 0 bases, with 20 bases left in between. CDR1 and CDR2 (germline): LNHNV, YYDKDF (reference sequence). The CDR3 extends over 19 amino acids. The CDR3 region is CATSRYPPGGDIAKNIQYF. The CDR3 coding sequence is TGTGCCACCAGCAGATATCCCCCAGGGGGGGACATAGCCAAAAACATTCAGTACTTC. Complete variable domain (other parts from reference TRBV15 and TRBJ2-4): DAMVIQNPRYQVTQFGKPVTLSCSQTLNHNVMYWYQQKSSQAPKLLFHYYDKDFNNEADTPDNFQSRRPNTSFCFLDIRSPGLGDTAMYLCATSRYPPGGDIAKNIQYFGAGTRLSVL.

This clonotype appeared many times. V is TRBV20-1 and J is TRBJ2-1; D unresolved. CDR1 is DFQATT, CDR2 SNEGSKA, per germline (reference sequence). Trimming took off 2 bases at V and 2 bases at J, with 13 bases between the two ends. The CDR3 consists of 15 residues. CDR3 region: CSARPPGAAYNEQFF. As DNA, the CDR3 is TGCAGTGCTAGACCCCCAGGCGCTGCCTACAATGAGCAGTTCTTC.

The chain uses TRBV4-1 and TRBJ2-7, with a tentative D call TRBD2 (6 bases). This CDR3 is 14 amino acids long. Looked up from germline, CDR1 is MGHRA and CDR2 is YSYEKL. V was trimmed by 1 base and J by 7 bases, leaving 14 bases between them. CDR3 in amino acids: CASSQAASAWEQYF. In DNA form, the CDR3 reads TGCGCCAGCAGCCAAGCCGCTAGCGCCTGGGAGCAGTACTTC.

The sample holds many counts of this clonotype. The rearrangement links TRBV7-9 to TRBJ2-2; 9 bases align to TRBD1. V lost 7 bases and J lost 5; bases outside the gene matches: 8. Germline V CDR1 and CDR2: SEHNR, FQNEAQ (reference sequence). CDR3 length: 15 amino acids. The CDR3 DNA reads as TGTGCCAGCACCTACACAGGGGGCGGGACCGGGGAGCTGTTTTTT. Translation: CASTYTGGGTGELFF.

The V call is TRBV2, the J call TRBJ2-2, with 12 bases matching TRBD2. This CDR3 is built from 17 residues. Germline CDR1 reads SNHLY; CDR2 reads FYNNEI. J lost 5 bases, V lost 6 bases, and 10 bases had no gene match. The CDR3 region has the DNA TGTGCCAGCAGAGCTCTAGCGGGGGGGACGCGGACCGGGGAGCTGTTTTTT. Translation gives CASRALAGGTRTGELFF.

This clonotype was counted at least ten times. This rearrangement joins TRBV5-1 to TRBJ2-3, with a tentative D call TRBD2 (5 bases). The CDR3 consists of 12 residues. V shed 0 bases and J shed 10 bases, with 9 bases lying between them. Germline lookup yields CDR1 SGHRS and CDR2 YFSETQ. CDR3 bases: TGCGCCAGCAGCTTGGCGGGTAGCGCGCAGTATTTT. It codes for CASSLAGSAQYF.

Only a few counts were recorded for this clonotype. One base away lies a much larger clone, so this may be a sequencing read error. V gene TRBV12-3 or TRBV12-4 combines with J gene TRBJ1-3; D remains unclear. The V gene lost 5 bases and the J gene lost 0 bases, with 11 bases spanning the gap. This CDR3 has 15 residues. The CDR3 DNA reads TGTGCCAGCAGTCCATGGGCCATCTCTGGAAACACCATATATTTT. Translating it yields CASSPWAISGNTIYF.

This clonotype has at least ten counts. This chain joins TRBV20-1 and TRBJ1-4; TRBD1 aligns across 11 bases. The length of the CDR3 is 13 residues. V lost 5 bases to trimming and J lost 6 bases; unmatched junction nucleotides: 2. Germline V gene sequence: CDR1 DFQATT, CDR2 SNEGSKA (reference sequence). CDR3 region: CSAEDRGHEKLFF. The DNA of the CDR3 is TGCAGTGCTGAGGACAGGGGGCATGAAAAACTGTTTTTT.

This clonotype was observed many times. The chain uses TRBV7-9 and TRBJ2-1, with 8 positions matching TRBD1. Looked up from germline, CDR1 is SEHNR and CDR2 is FQNEAQ (reference sequence). This CDR3 has 13 amino acids. V lost 7 bases to trimming and J lost 6 bases; unmatched junction nucleotides: 5. CDR3 sequence: CASIVDRGNEQFF. DNA for the CDR3: TGTGCCAGCATCGTTGACAGGGGCAATGAGCAGTTCTTC.

In this sample, this clonotype turned up many times. J is TRBJ2-7 and V is TRBV20-1; no reliable D call. The CDR3 runs 13 residues. In germline, CDR1 is DFQATT, CDR2 SNEGSKA (reference sequence). V lost 6 bases and J lost 5, with 17 bases in between. Here the CDR3 reads CSAPRPGADEQYF. The CDR3 DNA follows: TGCAGTGCCCCCCGCCCTGGAGCTGACGAGCAGTACTTC.

This clonotype came up many times. The chain is built from TRBV20-1 and TRBJ2-1, with 8 nucleotides matching TRBD1. This CDR3 is built from 15 residues. V was pared by 1 base and J by 8 bases, with 10 bases of the junction left unmatched. Germline V gene lookup returns CDR1 DFQATT and CDR2 SNEGSKA (reference sequence). The CDR3 loop is CSARGGTGGRDEQFF. DNA for the CDR3: TGCAGTGCTAGAGGAGGTACAGGGGGTAGGGATGAGCAGTTCTTC.

This clonotype was counted many times. The chain carries TRBV5-1 and TRBJ2-3; D uncertain. Trimming pared 0 bases from V and 2 bases from J, leaving 16 bases between. CDR1 is SGHRS, CDR2 YFSETQ, per germline. This CDR3 comprises 17 residues. CDR3 residues: CASSLGAVSDSTDTQYF. The CDR3 DNA sequence: TGCGCCAGCAGCTTGGGGGCTGTTTCCGACTCCACAGATACGCAGTATTTT.